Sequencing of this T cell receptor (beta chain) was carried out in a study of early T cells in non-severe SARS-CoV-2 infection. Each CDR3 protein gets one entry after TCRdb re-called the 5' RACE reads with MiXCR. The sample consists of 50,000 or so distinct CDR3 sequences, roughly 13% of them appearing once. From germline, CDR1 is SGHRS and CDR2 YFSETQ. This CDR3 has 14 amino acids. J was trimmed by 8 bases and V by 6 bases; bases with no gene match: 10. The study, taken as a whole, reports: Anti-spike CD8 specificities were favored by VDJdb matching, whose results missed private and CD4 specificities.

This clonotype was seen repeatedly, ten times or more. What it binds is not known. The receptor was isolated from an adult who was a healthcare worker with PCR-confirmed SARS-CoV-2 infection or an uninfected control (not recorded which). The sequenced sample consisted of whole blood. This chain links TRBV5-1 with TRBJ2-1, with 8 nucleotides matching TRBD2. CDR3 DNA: TGCGCCAGCACCTCACCTGGCGGGAGGTATGAGCAGTTCTTC. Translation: CASTSPGGRYEQFF.